The 18 T cell receptor beta chains given below trace back to one sample, sequenced in a study of blood T cell repertoires in COVID-19. Profiled with immunoSEQ multiplex PCR; TCRdb holds only in-frame clones, not every one. The sample has some 100,000 clones; 85% to 90% are singletons. The sample taken for sequencing was peripheral blood. The receptor source for this set is an older woman with acute or convalescent COVID-19.

The chain is built from TRBV6-6 and TRBJ2-3; D is possibly TRBD2 (6 bases). Germline values: CDR1 MNHNY, CDR2 SVGAGI (reference sequence). V lost 8 bases and J lost 4, with 22 bases in between. The CDR3 spans 16 residues. The CDR3 DNA reads as TGTGCCAGCCTTCCGGAGGGAGGATCTTGGGCAGATACGCAGTATTTT. Its translation is CASLPEGGSWADTQYF.

This sequence joins TRBV6-6 and TRBJ1-5; TRBD1 matches at 7 bases. Losses at the gene ends were 6 bases for V and 2 bases for J; bases not matched to a gene: 7. The CDR3 runs to 15 residues. Germline-derived CDR1 and CDR2 are MNHNY and SVGAGI (reference sequence). In DNA form, the CDR3 reads TGTGCCAGCAGGAGACAGGGCGAGGGCAATCAGCCCCAGCATTTT. This codes for CASRRQGEGNQPQHF.

J is TRBJ2-1 and V is TRBV7-6; 8 nucleotides match TRBD1. Trimming removed 5 bases from V and 4 bases from J; junction bases left unmatched: 10. CDR3 size: 16 residues. CDR1 is SGHVS and CDR2 is FNYEAQ in the germline V gene. This chain's CDR3 is CASSLGGQGAYNEQFF. CDR3 sequence (DNA): TGTGCCAGCAGCCTAGGGGGTCAGGGGGCTTACAATGAGCAGTTCTTC.

The chain has TRBV7-2 and TRBJ2-7; 8 bases are a match to TRBD2. The germline V gene has CDR1 SGHTA and CDR2 FQGNSA. The CDR3 consists of 16 residues. V was pared by 4 bases and J by 7 bases, with 15 bases of the junction left unmatched. The CDR3 protein is CASSYQRGRPMGEQYF. The CDR3 DNA is TGTGCCAGCAGCTACCAGCGCGGGAGGCCAATGGGAGAGCAGTACTTC.

This clone appeared a single time. The chain is built from TRBV9 and TRBJ2-2, with 8 bases identical to TRBD1. This CDR3 spans 14 amino acids. The trim removed 3 bases at V and 8 bases at J, leaving 6 bases unmatched. Germline-derived CDR1 and CDR2 are SGDLS and YYNGEE. The DNA for the CDR3 is TGTGCCAGCAGCGGAGGACAGGGAAGGGGGGAGCTGTTTTTT. This encodes CASSGGQGRGELFF.

This chain connects TRBV5-4 to TRBJ2-1, with a weak D call TRBD2 (7 bases). Germline CDR1 is SGHNT and CDR2 is YYREEE (reference sequence). V shed 4 bases and J shed 5 bases, with 16 bases lying between them. The length of the CDR3 is 15 residues. CDR3 nucleotides: TGTGCCAGCAGCCACCGGGGGGCTGGAAACAATGAGCAGTTCTTC. Translating gives CASSHRGAGNNEQFF.

This chain uses TRBV19 with TRBJ2-7; TRBD1 is a possible D gene (7 bases). The CDR3 runs 13 residues. V lost 2 bases and J lost 6, with 11 bases in between. Germline V lookup: CDR1 LNHDA, CDR2 SQIVND (reference sequence). The CDR3: CASSIQGGGEQYF. Written as DNA, the CDR3 is TGTGCCAGTAGTATACAGGGGGGCGGCGAGCAGTACTTC.

V gene TRBV5-4 combines with J gene TRBJ1-4, with TRBD1 matching 7 bases. V was pared by 0 bases and J by 4 bases, with 3 bases of the junction left unmatched. Germline V lookup: CDR1 SGHNT, CDR2 YYREEE (reference sequence). This CDR3 region has 15 residues. Here the CDR3 DNA reads TGTGCCAGCAGCTTGGAGGGGGCGGGTAATGAAAAACTGTTTTTT. Residues: CASSLEGAGNEKLFF.

The J gene is TRBJ2-2, the V gene TRBV5-1; weak D call: TRBD2 (6 bases). Trimming took off 6 bases at V and 2 bases at J, with 14 bases between the two ends. In germline, CDR1 is SGHRS, CDR2 YFSETQ. The length of the CDR3 is 15 residues. The CDR3 DNA is TGCGCCAGCATGGAGGGTAGCGGAAACACCGGGGAGCTGTTTTTT. It is translated as CASMEGSGNTGELFF.

The rearrangement joins TRBV7-7 to TRBJ2-2; D gene unclear. V was shortened by 5 bases and J by 3 bases, with 7 bases between the two germline ends. CDR3 length: 13 residues. In germline, CDR1 is SSHAT, CDR2 FNYEAQ (reference sequence). CDR3 region: CASSRKHTGELFF. CDR3 DNA sequence: TGTGCCAGCAGCCGTAAGCACACCGGGGAGCTGTTTTTT.

The chain combines TRBV25-1 with TRBJ1-2; D is possibly TRBD1 (5 bases). Trimming stripped 7 bases from V and 7 bases from J, with 16 bases between. Germline CDR1 MGHDK, CDR2 SYGVNS. The CDR3 is 13 amino acids. CDR3 DNA: TGTGCCAGCACTCCACAGGACACGGGTGGCTACACCTTC. It encodes CASTPQDTGGYTF.

The chain combines TRBV28 with TRBJ2-5; 9 nucleotides line up with TRBD2. CDR3 size: 15 residues. Trimming at V came to 2 bases and at J to 4 bases, leaving 5 bases not matched to a gene. From germline, CDR1 is MDHEN and CDR2 SYDVKM. The CDR3 DNA reads as TGTGCCAGCAGTTTAGTTCCGGGACTAGCAGAGACCCAGTACTTC. It is translated as CASSLVPGLAETQYF.

The V gene is TRBV5-1, the J gene TRBJ1-1; TRBD1 aligns across 7 bases. Per germline, CDR1 SGHRS and CDR2 YFSETQ. This CDR3 is 15 amino acids long. The V and J ends lost 2 bases and 5 bases, in that order; junction bases with no gene match: 9. The CDR3 spells CASSLIDRVRTEAFF. CDR3 coding DNA: TGCGCCAGCAGCTTAATCGACAGGGTGAGGACTGAAGCTTTCTTT.

The CDR3 coding sequence is TGCGCCAGCAGCATAACTACTAGCAGCGGTGAGCAGTTCTTC. It codes for CASSITTSSGEQFF. This chain uses TRBV5-1 with TRBJ2-1; a weak D match, TRBD2 (6 bases). The germline CDR1 and CDR2 sequences are SGHRS and YFSETQ. V lost 4 bases and J 9 bases, leaving 17 bases between the germline ends. The CDR3 consists of 14 residues.

This clone was seen once. The chain combines TRBV5-6 with TRBJ2-1; perhaps TRBD2 as D (6 bases). The germline V and J ends were trimmed by 0 bases and 2 bases, with 15 bases remaining between them. Germline V CDR1 and CDR2: SGHDT, YYEEEE. CDR3 length equals 17 residues. The CDR3 is CASSLALEQRAYNEQFF. CDR3 sequence (DNA): TGTGCCAGCAGCTTGGCCTTGGAACAGCGGGCCTACAATGAGCAGTTCTTC.

The V call is TRBV20-1, the J call TRBJ1-5; D may be TRBD1 (6 bases). The CDR3 is 14 residues long. V was cut by 3 bases and J by 3 bases, with 12 bases left in between. Germline values: CDR1 DFQATT, CDR2 SNEGSKA (reference sequence). CDR3 nucleotide sequence: TGCAGTGCTAGTGGAGGACAGAACAATCAGCCCCAGCATTTT. This sequence encodes CSASGGQNNQPQHF.

The chain couples TRBV7-3 to TRBJ2-1, with D uncertain. V shed 2 bases and J shed 8 bases, with 7 bases lying between them. This CDR3 has 12 residues. Germline lookup yields CDR1 SGHTA and CDR2 FQGTGA. The CDR3 loop reads CASSLYGYEQFF. As DNA, the CDR3 is TGTGCCAGCAGCTTATATGGCTATGAGCAGTTCTTC.

This clone was observed a few times. The V gene is TRBV6-6, the J gene TRBJ2-1; D may be TRBD2 (6 bases). The CDR3 loop spans 13 amino acids. V dropped 7 bases and J dropped 4 bases, with 11 bases sitting between them. CDR1 is MNHNY, CDR2 SVGAGI, per germline (reference sequence). This CDR3 reads CASKDYPYNEQFF. The CDR3 DNA is TGTGCCAGCAAGGACTACCCGTACAATGAGCAGTTCTTC.